This record concerns one T cell receptor beta chain sequence. Its target is not known. These data originate in a study of OX40 agonist ivuxolimab in advanced cancers. Study as a whole: Partial response was recorded in three patients: one hepatocellular carcinoma and two cutaneous melanoma cases.

Broader study findings: Both CD4+ and CD8+ T cell populations in blood had undergone clonal expansion by week 6 at 0.1 to 3.0 mg/kg. The study found among the lowest clonal expansion in partial responders at 0.1-3.0 mg/kg.

The protocol was immunoSEQ multiplex PCR, while the TCRdb copy is restricted to in-frame clones and leaves out a portion. This table has more than 20,000 clones, 84% appearing once. This TCR derives from an adult with an advanced solid tumor such as melanoma, head and neck, liver or kidney cancer. The source material was CD4+ or CD8+ T cells sorted from blood, sampled in a trial of the OX40 agonist ivuxolimab.

In nucleotides, the CDR3 is TGTGCCAGCAGCGCCCACGGGACTAGTTTTGACAATGAGCAGTTCTTC. Amino acid sequence: CASSAHGTSFDNEQFF. The chain employs TRBV7-8 and TRBJ2-1, with 8 bases matching TRBD2. Germline V gene data show CDR1 as SGHVS and CDR2 as FQNEAQ. The CDR3 runs to 16 residues. V was pared by 5 bases and J by 5 bases, with 11 bases of the junction left unmatched.